The rows below give T cell receptor beta chains drawn from one sample of a study of shared clonotypes between healthy human individuals. Repertoires were generated with immunoSEQ multiplex PCR, while TCRdb's copy carries only in-frame clones and drops some. This table holds around 620,000 clones, 95% found once. The sample taken for sequencing was naive CD8+ T cells sorted from blood. The receptor source for this set is a woman between 25 and 40 years old in good health. The conserved cysteine and the conserved F or W are not part of the CDR3 here.

CDR3aa	len	v_gene
ASSQNSNYGYT	11	TRBV14
ASSATGYEQY	10	TRBV9
ASSFQGDSNEQF	12	TRBV5-6
ASSYGSDTQY	10	TRBV7-8
ASSQVEGAGTEAF	13	TRBV4-2
ASSQTSGVLTGANVLT	16	TRBV27
ASGRGDEQF	9	TRBV10-1
ASSQEGPGLEGQETQY	16	TRBV4-2
AWSLLAGGPDEQF	13	TRBV30
ASRPSLGAGPTDTQY	15	TRBV27
ASSLPPEPYEQY	12	TRBV7-9
ASSPRTGGTDTQY	13	TRBV7-9
ASSPIGAGTQY	11	TRBV4-1
ASSLTTSAQQY	11	TRBV28
ASSLWLAVTDTQY	13	TRBV7-2
ATGSGRTYEQY	11	TRBV27
ASSGFRVIRTGELF	14	TRBV10-2
ASRSRLDYTQY	11	TRBV7-3
ASSQSGGDTQY	11	TRBV28
ASRGPYNEKLF	11	TRBV6-6
ASSRGGTQETQY	12	TRBV28
ASSFGGEEAF	10	TRBV7-9
ASSGVAGPFYEQY	13	TRBV28
SVYETSPVEQY	11	TRBV29-1
ASRPGYEQY	9	TRBV14
ASSPGPPGLYNEQF	14	TRBV6-6
ASRYRAGNEQF	11	TRBV19
ASSQNRGGLGATGELF	16	TRBV4-1
SVGAGGPYEQY	11	TRBV29-1
ASSVGGSSYEQY	12	TRBV9
ASSLAPAGVNEQF	13	TRBV7-8
ASSEHRGSYEQY	12	TRBV10-1
ATSSWTGGMVGYT	13	TRBV15
ASSVERLAGGPQDGELF	17	TRBV9
ASTLGSYEQY	10	TRBV28
SVADRPGGPLH	11	TRBV29-1
ASTGTVETQY	10	TRBV28
ASRRAGSPYNEQF	13	TRBV2
ASSFGGKVSYEQY	13	TRBV7-8
ASSLSFEWTGELF	13	TRBV27
ASSLVPRGDAF	11	TRBV27
ASSLGGGTYEQY	12	TRBV13
ASSQELAGGEADTQY	15	TRBV4-1
ASSSGNYNEQF	11	TRBV19
SGLRDRKTYEQY	12	TRBV29-1
ASSFGLAGAISTDTQY	16	TRBV27
SVDGGRGETQY	11	TRBV29-1
ASSEGASPFEQY	12	TRBV10-2
ASSTKAEDTPEQY	13	TRBV28
ASSPSRTGVYGYT	13	TRBV6-6
ASNRCGQPQH	10	TRBV21-1
ASSFEGLSSYNEQF	14	TRBV27
ASSYGTGGAYGYT	13	TRBV6-5
ASSQEAGMTYEQY	13	TRBV4-2
ASSFSLAEGFQNIQY	15	TRBV7-2
ASSPSSGSISYEQY	14	TRBV27
ASSTGLAGKVSEHDTQY	17	TRBV7-8
ASSPPVDSAVATDTQY	16	TRBV5-6
AMPAVAYNEQF	11	TRBV5-4
ASSLYALTKETQY	13	TRBV27